Given below is one T cell receptor (beta chain) in context. Seattle patients were enrolled while actively infected and followed longitudinally. The record originates from a study of blood T cell repertoires in COVID-19. Study-level background: Acute and convalescent COVID-19 specimens originated in the United States, Italy and Spain.

As processed by the authors: Using reference gene primer amplification, nucleated cell counts were estimated. TCRdb keeps only in-frame clones here, not all; method: immunoSEQ multiplex PCR. V and J calls plus clone size are reproduced from that table; the DNA served to infer D and trimming. The sample has around 260,000 clones; approximately 85% are singletons. There are 18 residues in the CDR3. The trim removed 2 bases at V and 7 bases at J, leaving 13 bases unmatched. Germline lookup yields CDR1 MGHRA and CDR2 YSYEKL. The source material was peripheral blood. The V call is TRBV4-1, the J call TRBJ1-4; TRBD1 matches 10 bases. The TCR was taken from a human donor with COVID-19, enrolled during active disease. The donor label of this sample is uncertain. CDR3 in amino acids: CASSQFGAPGTGVEKLFF. CDR3 nucleotides: TGCGCCAGCAGCCAATTTGGCGCACCCGGGACAGGGGTTGAAAAACTGTTTTTT.